The next 31 T cell receptor beta chains were all read from a single sample in a study of blood T cells in healthy people across ages. The second PCR ran roughly 6 to 11 cycles with a sample-barcoded 5' primer and J-beta primers. Each CDR3 protein gets one entry after TCRdb re-called the 5' RACE reads with MiXCR. Of 910,000 or so distinct CDR3 sequences listed, roughly 51% are singletons. Sequenced input: blood. Receptors originate from a woman aged 60-75 years in good health.

This clonotype was observed a handful of times. The chain joins TRBV7-2 to TRBJ2-3; 7 bases match TRBD2. The CDR3 sequence is 16 residues long. CDR1 and CDR2 from the germline V gene are SGHTA and FQGNSA. V shed 7 bases, J shed 3 bases, and the junction held 13 bases outside the gene matches. The CDR3 loop is CASTPIGTTKTDTQYF. The CDR3 bases are TGTGCCAGCACCCCGATCGGGACTACAAAGACAGATACGCAGTATTTT.

This clonotype was counted a single time. The genes are TRBV28 and TRBJ2-1, with TRBD1 as a possible D gene (6 bases). The length of the CDR3 is 14 residues. Germline CDR1 is MDHEN and CDR2 is SYDVKM. V was trimmed by 1 base and J by 10 bases, leaving 14 bases between them. The CDR3 DNA reads TGTGCCAGCAGTTTATATGGCAGGGGCAGAGAGCAGTTCTTC. Protein: CASSLYGRGREQFF.

This clonotype showed up just a few times. The chain uses TRBV4-1 and TRBJ2-7, with D tentatively TRBD1 (7 bases). V was shortened by 0 bases and J by 3 bases, with 12 bases between the two germline ends. The CDR3 is made up of 15 amino acids. In germline, CDR1 is MGHRA, CDR2 YSYEKL. The CDR3 DNA sequence: TGCGCCAGCAGCCAAGATGCAGGGGGGTTCTACGAGCAGTACTTC. This translates into CASSQDAGGFYEQYF.

This clonotype was counted once. The chain has TRBV20-1 and TRBJ1-6; D is unresolved. Deletions cut 4 bases from V and 5 bases from J, with 9 bases between. The CDR3 has 13 residues. Germline V gene sequence: CDR1 DFQATT, CDR2 SNEGSKA (reference sequence). The CDR3 sequence: CSANSDNNSPLHF. CDR3 DNA: TGCAGTGCTAACAGCGACAATAATTCACCCCTCCACTTT.

The rearrangement joins TRBV20-1 to TRBJ1-1; D uncertain. Germline V gene sequence: CDR1 DFQATT, CDR2 SNEGSKA (reference sequence). The ends were cut back, 3 bases at V and 0 bases at J, with 8 bases in the middle. The CDR3 has 13 residues. The CDR3 nucleotides are TGCAGTGCTAGGGTCCACCTGAACACTGAAGCTTTCTTT. Translation: CSARVHLNTEAFF.

This chain joins TRBV27 and TRBJ1-6; 10 bases fit TRBD1. This CDR3 region has 16 residues. Per the germline V gene, CDR1 is MNHEY and CDR2 is SMNVEV (reference sequence). With 2 bases clipped from V and 9 bases from J, the junction kept 7 bases outside the gene matches. CDR3 sequence (DNA): TGTGCCAGCAGTTTAATCGGGACAGGGGCTAGTTCACCCCTCCACTTT. Its protein is CASSLIGTGASSPLHF.

This clonotype has only a few counts. The rearrangement uses TRBV24-1 and TRBJ2-5; possibly TRBD1 for D (6 bases). The CDR3 loop spans 15 amino acids. Germline V CDR1 and CDR2: KGHDR, SFDVKD. V lost 3 bases, J lost 5 bases, and 15 bases lay in between. Here the CDR3 reads CATSDGSTGRETQYF. In DNA form, the CDR3 reads TGTGCCACCAGTGATGGATCGACAGGACGCGAGACCCAGTACTTC.

The chain links TRBV11-3 to TRBJ2-7; 11 nucleotides agree with TRBD2. Germline lookup yields CDR1 SGHNT and CDR2 YENEEA. The CDR3 length is 21 residues. The J segment lost 0 bases and the V segment lost 6 bases, leaving 22 bases of the junction unmatched. The CDR3 loop reads CASSLIRGSRRLAGSSYEQYF. The CDR3 DNA reads as TGTGCCAGCAGTCTTATTCGCGGCAGTCGGAGACTAGCGGGAAGCTCCTACGAGCAGTACTTC.

This clonotype was seen at least ten times. A much larger clone lies one base from this, so it may be a read error. The CDR3 protein is CATVISGYEQYF. CDR3 in DNA: TGTGCCACCGTAATCTCAGGCTACGAGCAGTACTTC. This chain connects TRBV28 to TRBJ2-7, with D uncertain. Trimming stripped 10 bases from V and 3 bases from J, with 13 bases between. CDR3 length equals 12 residues. The germline V gene encodes CDR1 MDHEN and CDR2 SYDVKM.

A word on this clonotype: An end of the junction does not agree with germline; a read error may underlie this. V usage is TRBV28 and J usage is TRBJ2-7; TRBD2 is a possible D gene (5 bases). The CDR3 runs to 18 residues. CDR1 is MDHEN and CDR2 is SYDVKM in the germline V gene. The CDR3 region has the DNA TGTGCCAGCAGAGGCATCTTCATTAGCGAGCAAAATACCTACGGGCAGTACTTC. As protein: CASRGIFISEQNTYGQYF. The entire variable domain, with the rest obtained from reference TRBV28 and TRBJ2-7, is as follows: DVKVTQSSRYLVKRTGEKVFLECVQDMDHENMFWYRQDPGLGLRLIYFSYDVKMKEKGDIPEGYSVSREKKERFSLILESASTNQTSMYLCASRGIFISEQNTYGQYFGPGTRLTVT.

The chain combines TRBV7-9 with TRBJ2-7; D might be TRBD1 (5 bases). V dropped 1 base and J dropped 2 bases, with 18 bases sitting between them. The CDR3 runs to 17 residues. Germline CDR1 SEHNR, CDR2 FQNEAQ (reference sequence). The CDR3 is CASSLVTGAGPTYEQYF. The CDR3 DNA follows: TGTGCCAGCAGCTTAGTGACTGGGGCAGGACCCACCTACGAGCAGTACTTC.

The chain combines TRBV3-1 with TRBJ1-2; D remains ambiguous. This CDR3 has 13 residues. V shed 3 bases and J shed 4 bases, with 9 bases lying between them. Germline values: CDR1 LGHDT, CDR2 YNNKEL (reference sequence). Here the CDR3 DNA reads TGTGCCAGCAGCCAGGAGAGGAGCTATGGCTACACCTTC. Protein product: CASSQERSYGYTF.

V usage is TRBV7-9 and J usage is TRBJ2-5; D gene uncertain. Deletions cut 5 bases from V and 8 bases from J, with 12 bases between. The CDR3 consists of 12 residues. CDR1 SEHNR and CDR2 FQNEAQ come from the germline V gene (reference sequence). The CDR3 DNA reads TGTGCCAGCAGCCCTCTTTCTGAAACCCAGTACTTC. Protein sequence: CASSPLSETQYF.

This chain joins TRBV5-1 and TRBJ2-5; tentative D call: TRBD1 (6 bases). Germline loops: CDR1 SGHRS, CDR2 YFSETQ. The V gene lost 4 bases and the J gene lost 11 bases, with 21 bases spanning the gap. This CDR3 region has 14 residues. The CDR3 is CASSLPEGGSEQYF. CDR3 nucleotide sequence: TGCGCCAGCAGCCTCCCCGAAGGGGGATCGGAGCAGTACTTC.

There are a few counts of this clonotype. J is TRBJ2-7 and V is TRBV7-6; D not resolved. The V gene lost 5 bases and the J gene lost 1 base, with 12 bases spanning the gap. The CDR3 runs to 14 residues. Per the germline V gene, CDR1 is SGHVS and CDR2 is FNYEAQ. Written as DNA, the CDR3 is TGTGCCAGCAGCCCGAGTCCCAGATCCTACGAGCAGTACTTC. Amino acid sequence: CASSPSPRSYEQYF.

The chain has TRBV7-8 and TRBJ1-5, with a possible D match to TRBD1 (6 bases). Germline V lookup: CDR1 SGHVS, CDR2 FQNEAQ. The CDR3 has 16 residues. V was pared by 4 bases and J by 0 bases, with 13 bases between. CDR3 nucleotide sequence: TGTGCCAGCAGCTACGGACAGAAAGATAGCAATCAGCCCCAGCATTTT. Translating it yields CASSYGQKDSNQPQHF.

This clonotype was observed a few times. The chain employs TRBV10-3 and TRBJ2-5; weak D call: TRBD1 (5 bases). V was pared by 4 bases and J by 1 base, with 13 bases between. The germline gives CDR1 ENHRY, CDR2 SYGVKD. The CDR3 loop spans 15 amino acids. CDR3 sequence: CAISGPKDSQETQYF. CDR3 DNA: TGTGCCATCAGTGGACCAAAAGACAGCCAAGAGACCCAGTACTTC.

The chain couples TRBV4-1 to TRBJ1-1, with TRBD1 identical over 10 bases. Losses at the gene ends were 2 bases for V and 6 bases for J; bases not matched to a gene: 9. Per the germline V gene, CDR1 is MGHRA and CDR2 is YSYEKL. This CDR3 region has 16 residues. The CDR3 spells CASSQYPTGGAAEAFF. The CDR3 nucleotides read TGCGCCAGCAGCCAATACCCGACAGGGGGCGCGGCTGAAGCTTTCTTT.

The chain joins TRBV5-1 to TRBJ2-1; D is perhaps TRBD1 (6 bases). V shed 1 base and J shed 4 bases, with 9 bases lying between them. Germline CDR1 is SGHRS and CDR2 is YFSETQ. The CDR3 extends over 14 amino acids. The CDR3 DNA is TGCGCCAGCAGCTTGAGACAGGAATACAATGAGCAGTTCTTC. Translation gives CASSLRQEYNEQFF. The full variable domain, rest sourced from reference TRBV5-1 and TRBJ2-1, is KAGVTQTPRYLIKTRGQQVTLSCSPISGHRSVSWYQQTPGQGLQFLFEYFSETQRNKGNFPGRFSGRQFSNSRSEMNVSTLELGDSALYLCASSLRQEYNEQFFGPGTRLTVL.

The rearrangement links TRBV11-2 to TRBJ2-2; a weak D match, TRBD2 (5 bases). V lost 2 bases to trimming and J lost 2 bases, with 15 bases between them. Germline loops: CDR1 SGHAT, CDR2 FQNNGV. This CDR3 is built from 17 residues. CDR3 DNA: TGTGCCAGCAGCTTACCCCAGAATAGCGTTAACACCGGGGAGCTGTTTTTT. Residues: CASSLPQNSVNTGELFF.

This clonotype occurred once. CDR3 sequence reads: CASSLDPGKASSYNEQFF. The DNA of the CDR3 is TGTGCCAGCAGCTTAGATCCCGGCAAGGCCAGCTCCTACAATGAGCAGTTCTTC. This rearrangement joins TRBV7-9 to TRBJ2-1; D remains unclear. The CDR3 consists of 18 residues. Per the germline V gene, CDR1 is SEHNR and CDR2 is FQNEAQ (reference sequence). With 1 base removed from V and 0 bases from J, the gap between germline ends came to 16 bases. Drawing the rest from reference TRBV7-9 and TRBJ2-1, the complete variable domain is DTGVSQNPRHKITKRGQNVTFRCDPISEHNRLYWYRQTLGQGPEFLTYFQNEAQLEKSRLLSDRFSAERPKGSFSTLEIQRTEQGDSAMYLCASSLDPGKASSYNEQFFGPGTRLTVL.

The chain combines TRBV27 with TRBJ2-7; D unresolved. The J call may be mistaken, given a closer DNA end match to TRBJ2-1. The germline V gene has CDR1 MNHEY and CDR2 SMNVEV (reference sequence). This CDR3 has 12 residues. The chain's CDR3 is CASSSRDYEQFF. Here the CDR3 DNA reads TGTGCCAGCAGTTCTCGCGATTACGAGCAGTTCTTC.

This chain connects TRBV7-2 to TRBJ2-5; D is ambiguous. The CDR3 has 12 amino acids. Looked up from germline, CDR1 is SGHTA and CDR2 is FQGNSA. The ends were cut back, 7 bases at V and 5 bases at J, with 11 bases in the middle. Here the CDR3 DNA reads TGTGCCAGCAACACCCCGCCGGAGACCCAGTACTTC. Translation: CASNTPPETQYF. Full variable domain (remainder filled in from reference TRBV7-2 and TRBJ2-5): GAGVSQSPSNKVTEKGKDVELRCDPISGHTALYWYRQSLGQGLEFLIYFQGNSAPDKSGLPSDRFSAERTGGSVSTLTIQRTQQEDSAVYLCASNTPPETQYFGPGTRLLVL.

This clonotype was seen more than once but under ten times. The V gene is TRBV12-3 or TRBV12-4, the J gene TRBJ2-3, with D uncertain. There are 15 residues in the CDR3. V shed 3 bases and J shed 6 bases, with 16 bases lying between them. CDR3: CASSFDGNSVDTQYF. CDR3 nucleotide sequence: TGTGCCAGCAGTTTTGACGGTAATTCGGTTGATACGCAGTATTTT.

The V gene is TRBV9, the J gene TRBJ2-3; 11 bases agree with TRBD1. Germline CDR1 SGDLS, CDR2 YYNGEE. CDR3 length: 17 residues. The trim removed 4 bases at V and 2 bases at J, leaving 9 bases unmatched. CDR3 coding DNA: TGTGCCAGCAGCAAAACTGGGACAGGGGGTTACACAGATACGCAGTATTTT. Translation: CASSKTGTGGYTDTQYF.

A few counts support this clonotype. The V call is TRBV28, the J call TRBJ2-4, with D hard to call. The J call is in doubt because the DNA end fits TRBJ2-7 better. Germline lookup yields CDR1 MDHEN and CDR2 SYDVKM. This CDR3 contains 11 residues. For the CDR3, the DNA is TGTGCCAGCAGTAGGCCGGACGAGCAGTACTTC. Residues: CASSRPDEQYF.

The chain links TRBV20-1 to TRBJ2-1, with D perhaps given as TRBD1 or TRBD2 (5 bases each). Germline V gene data show CDR1 as DFQATT and CDR2 as SNEGSKA (reference sequence). This CDR3 comprises 14 residues. V was cut by 3 bases and J by 0 bases, with 9 bases left in between. In DNA, the CDR3 is TGCAGTGCTAGCCGGGACCTCTCCTACAATGAGCAGTTCTTC. It translates to CSASRDLSYNEQFF.

The chain uses TRBV29-1 and TRBJ2-1; tentative D call: TRBD2 (5 bases). Germline V gene data show CDR1 as SQVTM and CDR2 as ANQGSEA. V was clipped by 7 bases and J by 5 bases, with 18 bases between them. The CDR3 contains 14 residues. CDR3 loop: CSGSEGVTDNEQFF. As DNA, the CDR3 is TGCAGCGGATCTGAGGGTGTTACTGACAATGAGCAGTTCTTC.

The sample holds a few counts of this clonotype. V usage is TRBV5-5 and J usage is TRBJ2-1; TRBD1 might be the D (6 bases). The CDR3 contains 14 residues. Per the germline V gene, CDR1 is SGHKS and CDR2 is YYEKEE (reference sequence). V was shortened by 3 bases and J by 6 bases, with 13 bases between the two germline ends. The CDR3 is CASSSPTGPNEQFF. CDR3 in DNA: TGTGCCAGCAGCTCCCCTACAGGGCCCAATGAGCAGTTCTTC.

The CDR3 spells CAWSVSGDGGYTF. Written as DNA, the CDR3 is TGTGCCTGGAGTGTTTCTGGGGATGGGGGCTACACCTTC. V gene TRBV30 combines with J gene TRBJ1-2; D is ambiguous. V lost 0 bases and J 8 bases, leaving 13 bases between the germline ends. The CDR3 sequence is 13 residues long. The V gene's germline CDR1 is GTSNPN and CDR2 SVGIG (reference sequence).

Note on this clonotype: One end of the junction fails to match germline, which may point to a read error. J is TRBJ1-1 and V is TRBV27; D gene unclear. The CDR3 runs 14 residues. Per the germline V gene, CDR1 is MNHEY and CDR2 is SMNVEV (reference sequence). Written as DNA, the CDR3 is TGTGCCAGCAGTTGGCGGGATACGAACACTGGAGCTTTCTTT. Translation gives CASSWRDTNTGAFF.